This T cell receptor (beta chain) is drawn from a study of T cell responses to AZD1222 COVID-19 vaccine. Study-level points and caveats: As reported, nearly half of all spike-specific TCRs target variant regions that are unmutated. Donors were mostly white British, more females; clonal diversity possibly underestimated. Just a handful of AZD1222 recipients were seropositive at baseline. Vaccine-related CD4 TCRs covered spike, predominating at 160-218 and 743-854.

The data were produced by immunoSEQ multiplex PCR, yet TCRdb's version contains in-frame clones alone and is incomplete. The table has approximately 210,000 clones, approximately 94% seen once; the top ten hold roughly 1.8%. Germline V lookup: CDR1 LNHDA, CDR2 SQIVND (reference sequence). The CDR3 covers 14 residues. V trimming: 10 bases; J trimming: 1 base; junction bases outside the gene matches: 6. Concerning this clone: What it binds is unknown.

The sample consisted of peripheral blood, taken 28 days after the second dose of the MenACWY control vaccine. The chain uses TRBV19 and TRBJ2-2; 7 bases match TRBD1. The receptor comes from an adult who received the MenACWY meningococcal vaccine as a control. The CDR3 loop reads CATMRQGNTGELFF. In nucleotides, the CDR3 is TGTGCCACGATGAGACAGGGGAACACCGGGGAGCTGTTTTTT.